This T cell receptor (beta chain) was recovered during a study of OX40 agonist ivuxolimab in advanced cancers. Trimming left V 6 bases short and J 7 bases short, with 15 bases between. The CDR3 loop spans 14 amino acids. The V gene's germline CDR1 is MDHEN and CDR2 SYDVKM. Using immunoSEQ multiplex PCR, the repertoire was profiled, and TCRdb retains in-frame clones only, with some absent. The sample includes about 34,000 clones, approximately 91% seen only once; the top ten take 4% to 5%. V usage is TRBV28 and J usage is TRBJ1-4; the D gene is possibly TRBD1 (5 bases). The receptor was isolated from an adult with an advanced solid tumor such as melanoma, head and neck, liver or kidney cancer. Material: CD4+ or CD8+ T cells sorted from blood, obtained in a trial of the OX40 agonist ivuxolimab. The CDR3 region is CASRAGTSTEKLFF. Written as DNA, the CDR3 is TGTGCCAGCAGGGCAGGGACCTCAACTGAAAAACTGTTTTTT.